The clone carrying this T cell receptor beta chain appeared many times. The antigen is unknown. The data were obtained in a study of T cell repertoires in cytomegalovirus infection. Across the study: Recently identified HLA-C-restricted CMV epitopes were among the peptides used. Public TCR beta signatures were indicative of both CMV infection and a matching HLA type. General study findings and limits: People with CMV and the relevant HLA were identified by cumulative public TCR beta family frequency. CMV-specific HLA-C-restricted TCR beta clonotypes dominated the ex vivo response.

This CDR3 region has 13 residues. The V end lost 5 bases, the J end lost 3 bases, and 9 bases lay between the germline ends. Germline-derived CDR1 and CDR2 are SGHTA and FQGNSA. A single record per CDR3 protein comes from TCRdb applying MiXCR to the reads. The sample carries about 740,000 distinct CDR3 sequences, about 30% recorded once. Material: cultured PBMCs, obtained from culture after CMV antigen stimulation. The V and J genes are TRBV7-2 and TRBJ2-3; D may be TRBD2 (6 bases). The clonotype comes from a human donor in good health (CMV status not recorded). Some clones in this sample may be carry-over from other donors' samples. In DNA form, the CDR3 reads TGTGCCAGCAGCAGGGACTGGACAGATACGCAGTATTTT. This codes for CASSRDWTDTQYF.